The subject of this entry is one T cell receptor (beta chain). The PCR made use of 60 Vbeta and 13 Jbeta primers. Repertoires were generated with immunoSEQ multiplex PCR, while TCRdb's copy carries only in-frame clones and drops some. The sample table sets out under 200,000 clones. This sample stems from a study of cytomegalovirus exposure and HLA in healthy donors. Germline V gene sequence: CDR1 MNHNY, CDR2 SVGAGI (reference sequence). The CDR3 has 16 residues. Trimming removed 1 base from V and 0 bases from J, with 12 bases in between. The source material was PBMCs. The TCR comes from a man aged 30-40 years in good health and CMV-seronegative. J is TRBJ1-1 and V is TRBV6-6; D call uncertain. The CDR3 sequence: CASSYLSTPVNTEAFF. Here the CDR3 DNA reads TGTGCCAGCAGTTACTTATCAACACCCGTGAACACTGAAGCTTTCTTT.